This T cell receptor (beta chain) was captured in a study of regulatory T cells in long-lasting Graves disease. Looking at the study overall: Recently diagnosed Graves' patients had received antithyroid drugs for under 3 months.

The authors built TCR beta libraries using iRepertoire HTBI primers and Arm-PCR of CDR3 regions. One entry per CDR3 protein results from TCRdb running MiXCR on the multiplex PCR reads. There are over 400,000 distinct CDR3 sequences in the sample; about 14% occur only once, and approximately 19% lies in the top ten. The time point was: newly diagnosed GD, antithyroid drugs for less than 3 months. The TCR library used RNA extracted from PBMCs. In regard to this clonotype: Its target is unknown.

Notes on the study in general: Among the persistent patients, 2,500 to 3,500 public clonotypes were shared, more than the approximately 1,000 shared among new patients. Investigators studied peripheral blood only, not thyroid tissue.

Germline lookup yields CDR1 KGHSY and CDR2 FQNENV. There are 14 residues in the CDR3. V shed 1 base and J shed 8 bases, with 11 bases lying between them. Separately, the same data were catalogued under a study of T cells in Graves' hyperthyroidism and ophthalmopathy. That source reports: The authors deemed Graves' hyperthyroidism stable absent ophthalmopathy progression within 18 months.

This specimen consisted of peripheral blood mononuclear cells (PBMCs), obtained at new diagnosis, from a patient treated with antithyroid drugs. This TCR came from a woman aged 50 to 65 with Graves disease. The V gene is TRBV16, the J gene TRBJ1-4; D remains ambiguous. The chain's CDR3 is CASSQLRANEKLFF. The CDR3 nucleotides read TGTGCCAGCAGCCAATTGCGGGCCAACGAAAAACTGTTTTTT.